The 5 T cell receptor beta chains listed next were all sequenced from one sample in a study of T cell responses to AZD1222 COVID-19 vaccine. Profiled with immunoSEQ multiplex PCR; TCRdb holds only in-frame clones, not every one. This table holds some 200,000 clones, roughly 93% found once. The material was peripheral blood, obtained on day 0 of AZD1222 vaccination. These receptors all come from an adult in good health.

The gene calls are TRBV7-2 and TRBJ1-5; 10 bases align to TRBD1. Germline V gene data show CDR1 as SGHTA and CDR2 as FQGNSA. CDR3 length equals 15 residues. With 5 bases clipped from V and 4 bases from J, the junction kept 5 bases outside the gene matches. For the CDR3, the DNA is TGTGCCAGCAGCCGGGACAGGGGAGGGAATCAGCCCCAGCATTTT. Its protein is CASSRDRGGNQPQHF.

CDR3 region: CASSLGWDRDTQYF. CDR3 in DNA: TGTGCCAGCAGCTTAGGGTGGGACCGAGATACGCAGTATTTT. This rearrangement joins TRBV7-2 to TRBJ2-3; D may match TRBD1 or TRBD2 (5 bases each). The V gene's germline CDR1 is SGHTA and CDR2 FQGNSA. This CDR3 has 14 amino acids. The ends were cut back, 1 base at V and 5 bases at J, with 10 bases in the middle.

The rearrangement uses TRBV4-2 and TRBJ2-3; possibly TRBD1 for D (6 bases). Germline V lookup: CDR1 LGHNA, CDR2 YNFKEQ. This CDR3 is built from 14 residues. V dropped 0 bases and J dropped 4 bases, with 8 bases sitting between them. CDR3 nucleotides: TGTGCCAGCAGCCAAGATCAGGGGTCAGATACGCAGTATTTT. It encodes CASSQDQGSDTQYF.

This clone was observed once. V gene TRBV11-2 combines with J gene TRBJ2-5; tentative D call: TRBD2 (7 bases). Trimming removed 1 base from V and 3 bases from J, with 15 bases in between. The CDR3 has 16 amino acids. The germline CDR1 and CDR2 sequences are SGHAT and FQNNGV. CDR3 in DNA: TGTGCCAGCAGCTTAGGGCTTGGGGGGGCCGAAGAGACCCAGTACTTC. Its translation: CASSLGLGGAEETQYF.

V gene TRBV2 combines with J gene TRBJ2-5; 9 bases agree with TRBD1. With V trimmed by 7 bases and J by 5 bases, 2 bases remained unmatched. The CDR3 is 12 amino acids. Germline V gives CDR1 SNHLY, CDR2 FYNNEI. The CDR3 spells CASKDRGETQYF. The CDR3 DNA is TGTGCCAGCAAGGACAGGGGTGAGACCCAGTACTTC.